This T cell receptor beta chain was sequenced for a study of blood T cell repertoires in COVID-19 (dated by TCRdb to about 2020). Turning to the overall study: Samples covering the acute and convalescent phases of COVID-19 were provided by collaborators in the United States, Italy and Spain. The material from the prospective study consisted of cDNA or gDNA derived from T cells, B-cell-depleted T cells, or PBMCs. Subjects who had been exposed to COVID-19, were actively infected with it, or had recovered from it provided the deeply sampled blood TCRbeta repertoires that made up the dataset. A freely available public database, intended as a resource for researchers studying the immune response to SARS-CoV-2, is where the repertoires were released. Samples were obtained from the ongoing ImmuneRACE study (first 160 participants) and from about 1,300 subjects provided by 6 global collaborators. Nearly every sample came with metadata listing a de-identified subject ID, COVID-19 status, age in years and sex. Where HLA class I and class II types were available, the types were taken from metadata supplied by the sample provider, not from assay-based typing.

Study-wide conclusions, independent of this receptor: Clinical and demographic metadata were provided uncurated, with the amount varying by source and participant.

TCRbeta CDR3 regions were amplified from genomic DNA using the immunoSEQ Assay, a bias-controlled multiplex PCR. As for the original processing: Within the assay, amplification of reference gene primers was used to estimate how many nucleated cells each sample contained. To quantify the absolute abundance of each unique TCRbeta CDR3 rearrangement, sequence reads were collapsed and filtered. For each sample, productive Simpson clonality was calculated by taking the square root of Simpson's diversity index across productive rearrangements. In TCRdb, the immuneACCESS table is reduced to in-frame sequences with V and J assigned. These tables do not hold every clone; where another copy was compared, an unresolved V gene accounts for under half, and the others remain unexplained. Clone size and the V and J calls come from that table; the DNA yielded D and trimming. The sample table lists about 200,000 clones, roughly nine tenths of them with a count of one. Clones ranked in the top ten supply 2% to 2.5% of the sample.

Participants in the prospective study were enrolled through a virtual design, were aged roughly 18 to 100 years, and lived in roughly 24 United States geographic areas. In the prospective study, cohorts were assigned on the basis of participant-reported clinical history obtained from a screening survey and a study questionnaire. Recovered participants in ImmuneRACE Cohort 3 were defined by two consecutive negative NP/OP PCR tests, clearance by a healthcare professional, or resolution of symptoms. Each participant in the prospective study had whole blood, serum and a nasopharyngeal or oropharyngeal swab collected by mobile phlebotomists. Prospective study participants could optionally give additional blood draws and questionnaires over an approximately 2-month period. Blood samples from the prospective study were shipped frozen or at room temperature prior to DNA extraction. Comments on this clone: This receptor's antigen is unknown. No base qualities exist here, and no much larger clone lies one base off it.

CDR1 and CDR2, per the germline V gene, are ENHRY and SYGVKD. Ends trimmed: V by 7 bases, J by 3 bases; bases unmatched to a gene: 11. Spanning cysteine to phenylalanine, the CDR3 consists of 16 amino acids. The kept DNA is CDR3 alone, 48 bases in frame from the first base. This sequence was found in a woman between 25 and 40 years old who had recovered from COVID-19. Material for sequencing was PBMCs or T cells enriched from blood (not recorded which). Recombination joined TRBV10-3 with TRBJ2-3; 9 nucleotides in the junction match TRBD2. The sequenced DNA: TGTGCCATCAATCCGGAGCGGGAGGCAGGAACAGATACGCAGTATTTT. Translated, it reads CAINPEREAGTDTQYF.